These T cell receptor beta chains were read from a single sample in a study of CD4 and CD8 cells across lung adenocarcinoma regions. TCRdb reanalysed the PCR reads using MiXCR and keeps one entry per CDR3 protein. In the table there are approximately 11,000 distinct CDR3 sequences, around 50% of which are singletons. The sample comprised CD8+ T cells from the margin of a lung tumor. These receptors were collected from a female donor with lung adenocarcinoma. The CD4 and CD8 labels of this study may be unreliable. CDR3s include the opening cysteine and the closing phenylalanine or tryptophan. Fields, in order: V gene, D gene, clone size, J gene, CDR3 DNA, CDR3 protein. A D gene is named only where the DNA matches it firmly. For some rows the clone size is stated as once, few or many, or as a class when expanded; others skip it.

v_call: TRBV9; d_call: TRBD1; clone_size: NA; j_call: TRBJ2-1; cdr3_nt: TGTGCCAGCAGCGTAGCAGGGGGCTCCTACAATGAGCAGTTCTTC; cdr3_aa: CASSVAGGSYNEQFF
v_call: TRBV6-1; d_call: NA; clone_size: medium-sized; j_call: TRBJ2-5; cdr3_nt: TGTGCCAGCAGACAGAATTTGGGAGAGACCCAGTACTTC; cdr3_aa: CASRQNLGETQYF
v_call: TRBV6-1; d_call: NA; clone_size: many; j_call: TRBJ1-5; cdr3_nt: TGTGCCAGCAGTGACGACAGGAATCAGCCCCAGCATTTT; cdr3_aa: CASSDDRNQPQHF
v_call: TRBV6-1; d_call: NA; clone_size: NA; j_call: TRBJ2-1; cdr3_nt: TGTGCCAGCAGCGTGGCCAGGAACAAGGAGCTGTTCTTT; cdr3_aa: CASSVARNKELFF
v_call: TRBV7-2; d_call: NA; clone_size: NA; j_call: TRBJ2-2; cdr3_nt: TGTGCCAGCAGGAAAGGACGTGCGAGGAACAAGGAGCTGTTTTTT; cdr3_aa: CASRKGRARNKELFF
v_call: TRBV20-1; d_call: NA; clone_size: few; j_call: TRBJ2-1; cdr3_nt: TGCAGTGTCAAGGATGGGGGGGGCCTTGATGAGCAGTTCTTC; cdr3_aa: CSVKDGGGLDEQFF
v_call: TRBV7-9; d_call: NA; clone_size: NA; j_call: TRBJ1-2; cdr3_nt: TGTGCCAGCAGGGATTCCGGGGCCAACTATGGCTACACCTTC; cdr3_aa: CASRDSGANYGYTF
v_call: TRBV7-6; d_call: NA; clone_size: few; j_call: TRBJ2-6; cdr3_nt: TGTGCCAGCAGCTCCGCGTCCCCGTCCTCTGGGGCCAACGTCCTGACTTTC; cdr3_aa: CASSSASPSSGANVLTF
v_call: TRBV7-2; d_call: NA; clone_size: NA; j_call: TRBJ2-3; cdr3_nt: TGTGCCAGCAGCGCGCCTTTGGACAGAGGCACCGATACGCTGTATTTT; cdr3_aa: CASSAPLDRGTDTLYF
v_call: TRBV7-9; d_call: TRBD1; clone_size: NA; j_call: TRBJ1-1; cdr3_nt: TGTGCCAGCAGCCGTAGTCGGACAGGGGGAGACACTGAAGCTTTCTTT; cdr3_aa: CASSRSRTGGDTEAFF
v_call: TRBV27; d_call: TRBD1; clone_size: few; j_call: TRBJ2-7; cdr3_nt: TGTGCCAGCAGTTTATCGAAGAGACAGGGGGACCGAGGTTACGAGCAGTACTTC; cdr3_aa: CASSLSKRQGDRGYEQYF
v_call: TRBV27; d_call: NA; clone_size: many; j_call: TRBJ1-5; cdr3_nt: TGTGCCAGCAGTTTATGGTCCGGCAACAATCAGCCCCAGCATTTT; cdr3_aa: CASSLWSGNNQPQHF
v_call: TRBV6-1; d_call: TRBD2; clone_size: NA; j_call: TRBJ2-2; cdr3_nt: TGTGCCAGCAGTCGAGGACTAGCGGGGGGGAACACAGGGAAGCTGTTTTTT; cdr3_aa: CASSRGLAGGNTGKLFF
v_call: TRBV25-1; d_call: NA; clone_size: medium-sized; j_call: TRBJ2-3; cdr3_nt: TGTGCCAGCAGTGAATTACGGGACGACACAGATACGCAGTATTTT; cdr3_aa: CASSELRDDTDTQYF
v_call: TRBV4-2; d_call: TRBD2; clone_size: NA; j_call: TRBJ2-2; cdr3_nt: TGTGCCAGCAGCCACTGGACTAGCAGGGTGCCCACCGGGGAGCTGTTTTTT; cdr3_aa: CASSHWTSRVPTGELFF
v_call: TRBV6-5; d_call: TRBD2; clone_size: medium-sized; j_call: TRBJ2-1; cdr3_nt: TGTGCCAGCAGTTACGGACTAGCGGAGACCTACAATGAGCAGTTCTTC; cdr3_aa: CASSYGLAETYNEQFF
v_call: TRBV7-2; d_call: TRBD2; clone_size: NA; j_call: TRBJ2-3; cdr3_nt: TGTGCCAGCAGCCGATCTAGCGGGGGGGCCGTAAATGAGCAGTACTTT; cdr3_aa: CASSRSSGGAVNEQYF
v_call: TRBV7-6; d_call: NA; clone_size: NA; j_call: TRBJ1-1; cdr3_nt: TGTGCCAGCAGCTTACAGCCCCCGGACAGTCTTAGCACTGAAGCTTTCTTT; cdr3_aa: CASSLQPPDSLSTEAFF
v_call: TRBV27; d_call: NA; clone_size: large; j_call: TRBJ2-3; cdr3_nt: TGTGCCAGCAGTTTATCGGGACCGGGACAATCCCATACGCAGTATTTT; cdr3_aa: CASSLSGPGQSHTQYF
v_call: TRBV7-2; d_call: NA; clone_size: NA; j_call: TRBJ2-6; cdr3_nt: TGTGCCAGCAGGCGGCCTGGCGAGGGCGCCTACGTCCTGACTTTC; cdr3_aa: CASRRPGEGAYVLTF
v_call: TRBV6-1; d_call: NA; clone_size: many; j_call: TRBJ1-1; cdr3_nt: TGTGCCAGCAGAGAGGTCACTGAAGCTTTCTTT; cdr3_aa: CASREVTEAFF
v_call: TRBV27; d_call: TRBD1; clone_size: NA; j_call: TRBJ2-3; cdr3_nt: TGTGCCAGCACCAGGACAGGGACAGGGGAGCAGTATTTT; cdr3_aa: CASTRTGTGEQYF
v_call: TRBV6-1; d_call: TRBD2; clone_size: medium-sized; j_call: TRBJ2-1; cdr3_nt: TGTGCCAGCAGGCCGAGCGGACTAGCGGGAGTCCTTTCTAGGGATGAGCAGTTCTTT; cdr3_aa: CASRPSGLAGVLSRDEQFF
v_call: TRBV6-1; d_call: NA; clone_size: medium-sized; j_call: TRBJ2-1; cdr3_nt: TGTGCCAGCAGTGGGGACGGGAATTACAATGAGCAGTTCTTC; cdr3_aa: CASSGDGNYNEQFF
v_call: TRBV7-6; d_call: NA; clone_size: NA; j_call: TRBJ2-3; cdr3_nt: TGTGCCAGCAGCTTAGCGCCGGGGAGCACAGATACGCAGTATTTT; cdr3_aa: CASSLAPGSTDTQYF
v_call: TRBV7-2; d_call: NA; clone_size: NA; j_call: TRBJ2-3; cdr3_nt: TGTGCCAGCAGCCCAGGGGTACTCACAGATACGCAGTATTTT; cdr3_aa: CASSPGVLTDTQYF
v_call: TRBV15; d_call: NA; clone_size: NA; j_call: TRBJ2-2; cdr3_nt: TGTGCCACCAGCACGTTGGGCGGGGAGCTGTTTTTT; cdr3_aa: CATSTLGGELFF
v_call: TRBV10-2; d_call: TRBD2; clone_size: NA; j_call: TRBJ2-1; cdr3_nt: TGCGCCAGCAGCCTAGCGGGGGGGAGCTCCTACAATGAGCAGTTCTTC; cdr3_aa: CASSLAGGSSYNEQFF
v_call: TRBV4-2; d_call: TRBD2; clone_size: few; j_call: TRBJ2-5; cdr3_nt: TGTGCCAGCAGCCAAGATACTAGCGGGGGGGCAGAGACCCAGTACTTC; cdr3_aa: CASSQDTSGGAETQYF
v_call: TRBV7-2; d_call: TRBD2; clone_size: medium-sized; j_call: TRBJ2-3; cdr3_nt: TGTGCCAGCAGCCCCTCAGCGGGGAGGCATACGCAGTATTTT; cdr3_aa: CASSPSAGRHTQYF
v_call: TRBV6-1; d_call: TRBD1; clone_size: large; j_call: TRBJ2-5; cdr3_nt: TGTGCCAGCAGTGAAGCGCGAGGTAACAGGGGCCTAGCCCAAGAGACCCAGTACTTC; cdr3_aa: CASSEARGNRGLAQETQYF
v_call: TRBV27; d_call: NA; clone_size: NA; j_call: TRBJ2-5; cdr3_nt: TGTGCCAGCAGTTTAGGGGGGAGGACTGTGCAAGAGACCCAGTACTTC; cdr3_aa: CASSLGGRTVQETQYF
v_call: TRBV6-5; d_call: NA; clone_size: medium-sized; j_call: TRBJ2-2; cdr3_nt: TGTGCCAGCAGAAAGGGGGCCGGGGAGCTGTTTTTT; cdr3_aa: CASRKGAGELFF
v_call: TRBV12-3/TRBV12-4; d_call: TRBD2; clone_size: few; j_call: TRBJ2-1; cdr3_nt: TGTGCCAGCAGTTTGTGGGGGGCGGGGGGGGGGGGCGACAATGAGCAGTTCTTC; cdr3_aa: CASSLWGAGGGGDNEQFF
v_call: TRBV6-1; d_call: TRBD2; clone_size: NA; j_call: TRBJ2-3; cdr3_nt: TGTGGCAGCGGGGCTTGCGGGCATGATACGCAGTTCTTT; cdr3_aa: CGSGACGHDTQFF
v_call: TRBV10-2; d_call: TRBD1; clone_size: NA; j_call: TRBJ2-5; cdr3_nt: TGCGCCACCGGACAGGGGCTCGAGACCCAGTACTTC; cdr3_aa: CATGQGLETQYF
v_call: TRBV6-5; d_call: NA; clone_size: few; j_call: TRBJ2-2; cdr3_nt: TGTGCCAGCAGTTGGGGGGCGAACACCGGGGAGCTGTTTTTT; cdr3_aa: CASSWGANTGELFF
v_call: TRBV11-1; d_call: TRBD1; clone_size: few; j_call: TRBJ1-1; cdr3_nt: TGTGCCAGCAGCGGGGACAGGGAAGTTTGGACTGAAGCTTTCTTT; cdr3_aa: CASSGDREVWTEAFF
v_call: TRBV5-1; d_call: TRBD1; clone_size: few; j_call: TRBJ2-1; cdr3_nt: TGCGCCAGCAGCTTGGACGGACAGGGTAGGGGTGAGCAGTTCTTC; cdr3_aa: CASSLDGQGRGEQFF
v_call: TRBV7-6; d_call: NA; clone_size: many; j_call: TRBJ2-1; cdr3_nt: TGTGCCAGCAGCTTAGTCCTAGGGAATGAGCAGTTCTTC; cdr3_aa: CASSLVLGNEQFF
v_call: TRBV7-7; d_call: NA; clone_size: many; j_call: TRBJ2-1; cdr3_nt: TGTGCCAGCAGTCTGACGGCCCGGGATGAGCAGTTCTTC; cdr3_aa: CASSLTARDEQFF
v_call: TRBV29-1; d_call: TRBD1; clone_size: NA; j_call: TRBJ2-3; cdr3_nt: TGCAGCGTTCGACAGGGGGTTAGCACAGATACGCAGTATTTT; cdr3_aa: CSVRQGVSTDTQYF
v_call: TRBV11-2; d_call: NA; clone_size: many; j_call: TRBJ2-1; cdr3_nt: TGTGCCAGCAGCTTAGATAGGGCGGACAATGAGCAGTTCTTC; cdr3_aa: CASSLDRADNEQFF
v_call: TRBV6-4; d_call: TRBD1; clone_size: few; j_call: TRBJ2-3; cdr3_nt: TGTGCCAGCAGCCCTCAGGGGGCAGATACGCAGTATTTT; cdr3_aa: CASSPQGADTQYF
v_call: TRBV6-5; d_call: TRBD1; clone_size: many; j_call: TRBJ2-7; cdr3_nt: TGTGCCAGCAGTTCGAGGGGGCCCTACGAGCAGTACTTC; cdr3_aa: CASSSRGPYEQYF